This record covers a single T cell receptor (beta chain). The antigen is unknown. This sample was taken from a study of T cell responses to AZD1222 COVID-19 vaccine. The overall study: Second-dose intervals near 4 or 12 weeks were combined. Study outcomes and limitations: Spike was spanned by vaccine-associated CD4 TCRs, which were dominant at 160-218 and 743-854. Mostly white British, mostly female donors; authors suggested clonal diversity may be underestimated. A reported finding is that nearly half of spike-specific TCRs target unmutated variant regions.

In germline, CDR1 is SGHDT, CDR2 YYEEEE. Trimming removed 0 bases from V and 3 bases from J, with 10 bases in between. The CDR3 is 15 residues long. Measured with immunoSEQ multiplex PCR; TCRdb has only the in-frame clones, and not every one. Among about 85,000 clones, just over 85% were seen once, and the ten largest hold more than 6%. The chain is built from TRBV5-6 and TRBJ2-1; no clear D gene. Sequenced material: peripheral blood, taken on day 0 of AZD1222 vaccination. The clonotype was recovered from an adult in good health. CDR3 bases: TGTGCCAGCAGCTTGGGTAGACTGGGCTACAATGAGCAGTTCTTC. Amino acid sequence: CASSLGRLGYNEQFF.